Shown below are 24 T cell receptor beta chains from a single sample sequenced in a study of shared clonotypes between healthy human individuals (dated by TCRdb to 2018 to 2021). The method behind the library was the immunoSEQ multiplex PCR assay. TCRdb provides this immuneACCESS table in a form limited to in-frame rearrangements. Some clones are lacking; in checked studies, under half of them reflect an unresolved V gene, and why the rest are absent is not known. For this sample there are about 1 million clones; under 80% appear just once. Around 1.5% of the sample belongs to the ten largest clones. Sequenced material: memory CD4+ T cells sorted from blood. The cell subset or site label here, explained by the study, means: CD45RA-negative fraction. Receptor source: a man aged 18 to 30 in good health.

The rearrangement joins TRBV7-2 to TRBJ2-7, with 10 positions matching TRBD1. This CDR3 contains 16 residues. V dropped 4 bases and J dropped 0; count of bases not matched to a gene: 6. The germline CDR1 and CDR2 sequences are SGHTA and FQGNSA. The CDR3 DNA sequence: TGTGCCAGCAGCTCCCCGGACAGGGGGACCTCCTACGAGCAGTACTTC. This translates into CASSSPDRGTSYEQYF. The full variable domain, rest sourced from reference TRBV7-2 and TRBJ2-7, is GAGVSQSPSNKVTEKGKDVELRCDPISGHTALYWYRQSLGQGLEFLIYFQGNSAPDKSGLPSDRFSAERTGGSVSTLTIQRTQQEDSAVYLCASSSPDRGTSYEQYFGPGTRLTVT.

As for this clone: A much larger clone lies a single base off, so this may be a read error. This rearrangement joins TRBV30 to TRBJ2-7; tentatively, D is TRBD2 (5 bases). The length of the CDR3 is 17 residues. In germline, CDR1 is GTSNPN, CDR2 SVGIG (reference sequence). CDR3 protein: CAWSKFVSGVPGSEQHF. CDR3 sequence (DNA): TGTGCCTGGAGTAAATTTGTCAGCGGCGTCCCGGGTAGCGAGCAGCACTTC.

As regards this clone: Other DNA sequences of this sample code for an identical CDR3. The chain links TRBV5-1 to TRBJ2-7; TRBD2 agrees at 8 bases. The CDR3 totals 14 residues. Germline CDR1 reads SGHRS; CDR2 reads YFSETQ. The trim removed 0 bases at V and 2 bases at J, leaving 1 base unmatched. As DNA, the CDR3 is TGCGCCAGCAGCTTGGCGGGGGGGACCTACGAGCAGTACTTC. The encoded protein is CASSLAGGTYEQYF.

The chain carries TRBV5-1 and TRBJ2-7, with 9 positions matching TRBD2. Trimming cost V 5 bases and J 6 bases; bases outside gene matches: 6. Germline assignment: CDR1 SGHRS and CDR2 YFSETQ. There are 13 residues in the CDR3. The CDR3 nucleotides read TGCGCCAGCAGGGGGAGCGGGAGGTTCGAGCAGTACTTC. Amino acid sequence: CASRGSGRFEQYF.

This clone was seen once. The DNA for the CDR3 is TGTGCCATCAAGTCTGCGGGCAATAGTGCGACTGAAGCTTTCTTT. Translation: CAIKSAGNSATEAFF. The chain employs TRBV10-3 and TRBJ1-1, with D unresolved. Germline loops: CDR1 ENHRY, CDR2 SYGVKD. V was shortened by 7 bases and J by 5 bases, with 20 bases between the two germline ends. This CDR3 is built from 15 residues.

The V gene is TRBV18, the J gene TRBJ2-2; 9 bases are shared with TRBD2. This CDR3 comprises 15 residues. Germline assignment: CDR1 KGHSH and CDR2 LQKENI. With V trimmed by 5 bases and J by 4 bases, 5 bases remained unmatched. The CDR3 DNA reads as TGTGCCAGCTCATCGACTAGCGGCTCCACCGGGGAGCTGTTTTTT. Encoded protein: CASSSTSGSTGELFF. The whole variable domain, remainder taken from reference TRBV18 and TRBJ2-2, is NAGVMQNPRHLVRRRGQEARLRCSPMKGHSHVYWYRQLPEEGLKFMVYLQKENIIDESGMPKERFSAEFPKEGPSILRIQQVVRGDSAAYFCASSSTSGSTGELFFGEGSRLTVL.

A few counts support this clone. Other nucleotide sequences in the sample specify the same CDR3. This chain links TRBV5-4 with TRBJ1-1, with TRBD1 as a possible D gene (6 bases). The CDR3 is made up of 14 amino acids. The V gene's germline CDR1 is SGHNT and CDR2 YYREEE (reference sequence). V was trimmed by 4 bases and J by 10 bases, leaving 20 bases between them. CDR3 DNA: TGTGCCAGCAGCCTTGGCGGACAGACCGAAGGAGCTTTCTTT. This gives the protein CASSLGGQTEGAFF.

Of note for this clone: Other DNA sequences from this sample encode an identical CDR3 as well. The V call is TRBV30, the J call TRBJ1-1, with D hard to call. Germline lookup yields CDR1 GTSNPN and CDR2 SVGIG (reference sequence). V lost 2 bases and J 2 bases, leaving 9 bases between the germline ends. The CDR3 loop spans 13 amino acids. The CDR3 nucleotides are TGTGCCTGGAGTCGGGCTGGAAACACTGAAGCTTTCTTT. Residues: CAWSRAGNTEAFF.

This clone has more than one count but fewer than ten. This chain connects TRBV21-1 to TRBJ1-1. TRBV21-1 is marked as a pseudogene. The CDR3 is 15 residues long. The CDR3 region has the DNA TGTGCCAGCAGCAAGAACAAGGAGGCGGACACTGAAGCTTTCTTT. The encoded protein is CASSKNKEADTEAFF.

This chain uses TRBV7-8 with TRBJ2-1; D is perhaps TRBD1 (6 bases). There are 16 residues in the CDR3. V lost 1 base and J 2 bases, leaving 12 bases between the germline ends. The germline V gene has CDR1 SGHVS and CDR2 FQNEAQ. CDR3 region: CASSLVPQGTYNEQFF. CDR3 in DNA: TGTGCCAGCAGCTTAGTCCCACAGGGTACCTACAATGAGCAGTTCTTC.

V usage is TRBV4-1 and J usage is TRBJ2-7; tentative D call: TRBD2 (6 bases). The CDR3 is made up of 11 amino acids. With 0 bases removed from V and 12 bases from J, the gap between germline ends came to 9 bases. Looked up from germline, CDR1 is MGHRA and CDR2 is YSYEKL. As DNA, the CDR3 is TGCGCCAGCAGCCAAGATGGGGAGGCGTACTTC. It encodes CASSQDGEAYF.

The chain couples TRBV9 to TRBJ2-5; D assignment may be TRBD1 or TRBD2 (6 bases each). The CDR3 contains 14 residues. CDR1 is SGDLS and CDR2 is YYNGEE in the germline V gene. V lost 2 bases and J 3 bases, leaving 11 bases between the germline ends. DNA of the CDR3: TGTGCCAGCAGCGTTAGGGGGGACGAAGAGACCCAGTACTTC. This sequence encodes CASSVRGDEETQYF.

The chain recombines TRBV5-4 with TRBJ2-5; TRBD1 might be the D (7 bases). Looked up from germline, CDR1 is SGHNT and CDR2 is YYREEE (reference sequence). Trimming stripped 4 bases from V and 5 bases from J, with 12 bases between. This CDR3 has 13 residues. The CDR3 reads CASSAGQTETQYF. Here the CDR3 DNA reads TGTGCCAGCAGCGCGGGACAGACCGAGACCCAGTACTTC.

A note on this clone: The sample carries other DNA sequences with the same CDR3. The rearrangement uses TRBV14 and TRBJ1-4; no reliable D call. The CDR3 runs 16 residues. The germline V and J ends were trimmed by 3 bases and 0 bases, with 11 bases remaining between them. CDR1 is SGHDN, CDR2 FVKESK, per germline. The CDR3 coding sequence is TGTGCCAGCAGCCAGCGAACAGTCACAACTAATGAAAAACTGTTTTTT. Translated: CASSQRTVTTNEKLFF.

In DNA form, the CDR3 reads TGTGCCAGCACAAGCGGGAGATTGAACGAGCAGTACTTC. Its translation: CASTSGRLNEQYF. The gene calls are TRBV28 and TRBJ2-7, with 8 bases that match TRBD2. V dropped 7 bases and J dropped 5; count of bases not matched to a gene: 7. The CDR3 runs 13 residues. Germline assignment: CDR1 MDHEN and CDR2 SYDVKM.

The gene calls are TRBV28 and TRBJ2-7; TRBD1 matches at 10 bases. Germline CDR1 is MDHEN and CDR2 is SYDVKM. CDR3 length: 15 amino acids. The J segment lost 9 bases and the V segment lost 2 bases, leaving 10 bases of the junction unmatched. The CDR3 loop is CASSLTGTGALSQYF. DNA of the CDR3: TGTGCCAGCAGTTTAACCGGGACAGGGGCCTTGTCGCAGTACTTC.

This chain connects TRBV7-2 to TRBJ2-1; 7 nucleotides align to TRBD2. The germline V gene has CDR1 SGHTA and CDR2 FQGNSA. CDR3 length: 18 amino acids. Losses at the gene ends were 4 bases for V and 7 bases for J; bases not matched to a gene: 19. CDR3 sequence reads: CASSSLPRLGGSRNEQFF. CDR3 DNA: TGTGCCAGCAGCTCCCTCCCTCGTCTTGGCGGGAGTCGGAATGAGCAGTTCTTC. The complete variable domain, with remaining parts taken from reference TRBV7-2 and TRBJ2-1, reads GAGVSQSPSNKVTEKGKDVELRCDPISGHTALYWYRQSLGQGLEFLIYFQGNSAPDKSGLPSDRFSAERTGGSVSTLTIQRTQQEDSAVYLCASSSLPRLGGSRNEQFFGPGTRLTVL.

The rearrangement uses TRBV7-9 and TRBJ2-7; 9 positions match TRBD2. In germline, CDR1 is SEHNR, CDR2 FQNEAQ (reference sequence). This CDR3 has 15 residues. The V gene end was trimmed by 5 bases and the J gene end by 4 bases; junction bases not matched to a gene: 9. The CDR3, as DNA: TGTGCCAGCAGCCGCGGACTAGCGATCATATACGAGCAGTACTTC. Translated, it gives CASSRGLAIIYEQYF.

Only a few counts were recorded for this clone. The rearrangement uses TRBV2 and TRBJ1-5; D gene uncertain. There are 12 residues in the CDR3. The V gene's germline CDR1 is SNHLY and CDR2 FYNNEI. The germline V and J ends were trimmed by 6 bases and 6 bases, with 9 bases remaining between them. The CDR3, as DNA: TGTGCCAGCAGGCAGGTGGGTCAGCCCCAGCATTTT. This encodes CASRQVGQPQHF.

The rearrangement joins TRBV7-9 to TRBJ2-2; no reliable D call. CDR3 size: 17 residues. Germline V gives CDR1 SEHNR, CDR2 FQNEAQ (reference sequence). The V gene lost 1 base and the J gene lost 4 bases, with 16 bases spanning the gap. The CDR3, as DNA: TGTGCCAGCAGCTTAGGAGGCTCGTTTAAGGGCACCGGGGAGCTGTTTTTT. This encodes CASSLGGSFKGTGELFF. The full variable domain, with the rest looked up from reference TRBV7-9 and TRBJ2-2, is DTGVSQNPRHKITKRGQNVTFRCDPISEHNRLYWYRQTLGQGPEFLTYFQNEAQLEKSRLLSDRFSAERPKGSFSTLEIQRTEQGDSAMYLCASSLGGSFKGTGELFFGEGSRLTVL.

The CDR3 DNA reads as TGTGCCAGCAGCACACAGGGTGGTTGGACAGATACGCAGTATTTT. As protein: CASSTQGGWTDTQYF. The chain carries TRBV5-4 and TRBJ2-3, with a possible D match to TRBD1 (6 bases). This CDR3 has 15 amino acids. V was cut by 4 bases and J by 3 bases, with 15 bases left in between. Germline CDR1 SGHNT, CDR2 YYREEE (reference sequence).

In the case of this clone: The identical CDR3 is also encoded by other nucleotide sequences in the sample. The gene calls are TRBV6-1 and TRBJ2-7, with TRBD1 identical over 8 bases. Per germline, CDR1 MNHNS and CDR2 SASEGT. Trimming removed 2 bases from V and 5 bases from J; junction bases left unmatched: 2. The CDR3 has 13 amino acids. This CDR3 reads CASSEQGANEQYF. The CDR3 DNA reads TGTGCCAGCAGTGAACAGGGGGCCAACGAGCAGTACTTC.

The chain is built from TRBV28 and TRBJ1-4; D possibly corresponds to TRBD1 (5 bases). The V gene lost 7 bases and the J gene lost 0 bases, with 12 bases spanning the gap. The CDR3 is 15 residues long. Germline CDR1 is MDHEN and CDR2 is SYDVKM. The CDR3 DNA reads as TGTGCCAGCACTGGGGGGGGTGCAACTAATGAAAAACTGTTTTTT. This encodes CASTGGGATNEKLFF.

The chain couples TRBV4-1 to TRBJ2-2; 7 bases map to TRBD2. CDR3 length: 16 residues. The V gene's germline CDR1 is MGHRA and CDR2 YSYEKL. The V segment lost 4 bases and the J segment 6 bases; nucleotides outside the gene matches: 11. CDR3 region: CASSPGATSKSGELFF. The CDR3 bases are TGCGCCAGCAGCCCAGGTGCGACTAGCAAGTCCGGGGAGCTGTTTTTT.